This is a list of T cell receptor beta chains from one sample in a study of shared clonotypes between healthy human individuals. Measured with immunoSEQ multiplex PCR; TCRdb has only the in-frame clones, and not every one. Among about 1.1 million clones, around 82% were seen once, and the ten largest hold about 0.52%. Material for sequencing was memory CD4+ T cells from PBMCs. The receptors stem from a man aged 18 to 30 in good health. Some clones in this sample may be carry-over from other donors' samples. CDR3s include the opening cysteine and the closing phenylalanine or tryptophan. Fields, in order: clone size, V gene, J gene, CDR3 length, D gene, CDR3 DNA, CDR3 protein. The D gene is left open where the match is weak. Rows may omit the clone size; those that give it use once, few, many or a size class.

>NA|TRBV7-2|TRBJ2-5|13|TRBD2
TGTGCCAGCAGCGCTAGCGGATTGGAGACCCAGTACTTC
CASSASGLETQYF
>NA|TRBV6-6|TRBJ2-5|14|NA
TGTGCCAGCAGTCCCTCGAGGGGGGCAGAGACCCAGTACTTC
CASSPSRGAETQYF
>once|TRBV28|TRBJ2-1|13|NA
TGTGCCATCTCAGGGGACCCCTACAATGAGCAGTTCTTC
CAISGDPYNEQFF
>NA|TRBV7-9|TRBJ2-3|16|NA
TGTGCCAGCAGTAGGGGGGGGCTCGCCGCTGGCGATACGCAGTATTTT
CASSRGGLAAGDTQYF
>NA|TRBV7-3|TRBJ2-3|15|NA
TGTGCCAGCAGCCCCAGGGGTGGCTCGGGGGATACGCAGTATTTT
CASSPRGGSGDTQYF
>few|TRBV27|TRBJ1-3|14|TRBD1
TGTGCCAGCAAACCCGACAGGGGATGGAACACCATATATTTT
CASKPDRGWNTIYF
>NA|TRBV18|TRBJ2-5|14|NA
TGTGCCAGCTCACCATGGGGTGGAGGGGAGACCCAGTACTTC
CASSPWGGGETQYF
>NA|TRBV29-1|TRBJ2-7|13|NA
TGCAGCGTTGAGGGGCAGGGGACGCGGGAGCAGTACTTC
CSVEGQGTREQYF
>NA|TRBV5-1|TRBJ2-7|15|TRBD1
TGCGCCAGCAGCCCCGATGCTACGGGACAGGGGGAGCAGTACTTC
CASSPDATGQGEQYF
>NA|TRBV7-2|TRBJ1-1|15|TRBD1
TGTGCCAGCAGCTTATTGGGACAGGGTAACACTGAAGCTTTCTTT
CASSLLGQGNTEAFF
>NA|TRBV7-2|TRBJ1-1|13|NA
TGTGCCAGCAGCGTCCGGGTCGGCACTGAAGCTTTCTTT
CASSVRVGTEAFF
>NA|TRBV6-1|TRBJ1-5|13|TRBD1
TGTGCCAGCAGTTGGGACAGGGTTCAGCCCCAGCATTTT
CASSWDRVQPQHF
>once|TRBV7-9|TRBJ1-6|14|TRBD1
TGTGCCAGCAGGCGGGACAGGGACCATTCACCCCTCCACTTT
CASRRDRDHSPLHF
>NA|TRBV5-8|TRBJ2-5|13|NA
TGTGCCAGCAGCCGGTTTTCCTTAGAGACCCAGTACTTC
CASSRFSLETQYF
>many|TRBV11-2|TRBJ2-3|14|TRBD2
TGTGCCAGCACCATCCGGGGGGATGAAGATACGCAGTATTTT
CASTIRGDEDTQYF
>NA|TRBV4-3|TRBJ2-7|15|TRBD1
TGCGCCAGCAGCCAACAGGGGGTTTCCCTGGGGGAGCAGTACTTC
CASSQQGVSLGEQYF
>NA|TRBV9|TRBJ2-1|18|TRBD1
TGTGCCAGCAGCGCCCGACAGGGCGGAATCTACTCCTACAATGAGCAGTTCTTC
CASSARQGGIYSYNEQFF
>NA|TRBV29-1|TRBJ2-6|17|TRBD1
TGCAGCGTAGCCCCGGGACAGGGGGCCTCTGGGGCCAACGTCCTGACTTTC
CSVAPGQGASGANVLTF
>NA|TRBV6-4|TRBJ2-1|14|NA
TGTGCCAGCAGTGACTCGATAAGGTCCAATGAGCAGTTCTTC
CASSDSIRSNEQFF
>NA|TRBV6-4|TRBJ2-6|16|TRBD1
TGTGCCAGCAGTGTTGGGACAGGGGAAGGGGCCAACGTCCTGACTTTC
CASSVGTGEGANVLTF
>NA|TRBV28|TRBJ1-4|13|NA
TGTGCCAGCAAAGAGGGGGGGGATGAAAAACTGTTTTTT
CASKEGGDEKLFF
>NA|TRBV18|TRBJ2-7|17|TRBD2
TGTGCCAGCTCACAAAGAGGACTAGCGGGAGGCCCGTACGAGCAGTACTTC
CASSQRGLAGGPYEQYF
>NA|TRBV7-9|TRBJ1-2|13|TRBD1
TGTGCCAGCAGCAGAGGGACAGATCTTGGCTACACCTTC
CASSRGTDLGYTF
>NA|TRBV4-2|TRBJ1-5|16|NA
TGTGCCAGCAGCCAAGCCCAGAGGGGGGGGATCGAGCCCCAGCATTTT
CASSQAQRGGIEPQHF
>once|TRBV4-1|TRBJ2-7|13|TRBD1
TGCGCCAGCAGCCGGGACAGGGCCCACGAGCAGTACTTC
CASSRDRAHEQYF
>NA|TRBV5-6|TRBJ2-1|16|NA
TGTGCCAGCAGCTTGGTCGGGGGGCAGTCAAGGAATGAGCAGTTCTTC
CASSLVGGQSRNEQFF
>NA|TRBV11-2|TRBJ2-1|13|NA
TGTGCCAGCAGTTTCCTCGAGGGGAATGAGCAGTTCTTC
CASSFLEGNEQFF
>once|TRBV29-1|TRBJ2-7|13|NA
TGCAGCGTTGAGGGCCTAGCGACTGACGAGCAGTACTTC
CSVEGLATDEQYF
>NA|TRBV28|TRBJ1-5|15|NA
TGTGCCAGCAGTTTAGCGGGGGGGGGAAATCAGCCCCAGCATTTT
CASSLAGGGNQPQHF
>NA|TRBV7-8|TRBJ2-1|15|TRBD2
TGTGCCAGCAGCCGAGGGACTAGCGGGTACAATGAGCAGTTCTTC
CASSRGTSGYNEQFF
>once|TRBV7-3|TRBJ2-3|16|TRBD2
TGTGCCAGCAGTTTAGAAGCTAGCGGGAGCCCAGATACGCAGTATTTT
CASSLEASGSPDTQYF
>NA|TRBV6-1|TRBJ2-7|14|NA
TGTGCCAGCAGGAGGGGGTACAACTCCTACGAGCAGTACTTC
CASRRGYNSYEQYF
>NA|TRBV18|TRBJ2-3|14|TRBD1
TGTGCCAGCTCATCTAACAGGGGGCCAGATACGCAGTATTTT
CASSSNRGPDTQYF
>NA|TRBV5-8|TRBJ2-5|14|NA
TGTGCCAGCAGCTTGCCTGGGGGGAAGGTGGCCCAGTACTTC
CASSLPGGKVAQYF
>NA|TRBV2|TRBJ2-7|15|NA
TGTGCCAGCAGGAGACGGGGGGCGGCGACGTACGAGCAGTACTTC
CASRRRGAATYEQYF
>NA|TRBV27|TRBJ2-1|16|NA
TGTGCCAGCAGCAAAAGGGATAGACGGTCCTACAATGAGCAGTTCTTC
CASSKRDRRSYNEQFF
>NA|TRBV6-1|TRBJ1-2|13|TRBD1
TGTGCCAGCAGTGAACAGGGGGCAGATGGCTACACCTTC
CASSEQGADGYTF
>NA|TRBV2|TRBJ2-7|14|NA
TGTGCCAGCAGTGAGCAGGGGCTCTCCTACGAGCAGTACTTC
CASSEQGLSYEQYF
>NA|TRBV29-1|TRBJ2-1|14|NA
TGCAGCTCATCTCCCGTCGCCATTTACAATGAGCAGTTCTTC
CSSSPVAIYNEQFF
>NA|TRBV9|TRBJ2-3|14|NA
TGTGCCAGCAGCGTAGTGAGCGGGTCAGATACGCAGTATTTT
CASSVVSGSDTQYF
>NA|TRBV2|TRBJ1-1|14|TRBD1
TGTGCCAGCAGTCTACAGGGGCAGAACACTGAAGCTTTCTTT
CASSLQGQNTEAFF
>NA|TRBV15|TRBJ2-5|13|NA
TGTGCCACCAGCAGAGATATAATGGAGAAGGTAAACTTC
CATSRDIMEKVNF
>NA|TRBV7-9|TRBJ1-1|14|NA
TGTGCCAGCAGCCCCCCTTGGGGTAGAGGTGAAGCTTTCTTT
CASSPPWGRGEAFF
>few|TRBV6-6|TRBJ2-7|14|NA
TGTGCCAGCAGTTCCCGGGACACCTCCTACGAGCAGTACTTC
CASSSRDTSYEQYF
>NA|TRBV28|TRBJ2-2|14|NA
TGTGCCAGCAGTTTCGGGACTCACACCGGGGAGCTGTTTTTT
CASSFGTHTGELFF
>NA|TRBV4-1|TRBJ1-1|16|NA
TGCGCCAGCAGCCAAGAGGCATATTCGGGGCACACTGAAGCTTTCTTT
CASSQEAYSGHTEAFF
>once|TRBV29-1|TRBJ2-1|13|TRBD2
TGCAGCGGAACTAGCGGGTCCTACAATGAGCAGTTCTTC
CSGTSGSYNEQFF
>NA|TRBV2|TRBJ2-3|13|NA
TGTGCCAGCATGGCGGGAAGCACAGATACGCAGTATTTT
CASMAGSTDTQYF
>NA|TRBV14|TRBJ2-3|15|NA
TGTGCCAGCAGCCCACCCGGGGTTCTCACAGATACGCAGTATTTT
CASSPPGVLTDTQYF